This T cell receptor beta chain was sequenced during a study of PD-1 blockade in mismatch repair-deficient tumors. The ends were cut back, 5 bases at V and 2 bases at J, with 12 bases in the middle. CDR3 size: 14 residues. Germline loops: CDR1 MNHEY, CDR2 SVGAGI. Libraries were prepared by immunoSEQ multiplex PCR; TCRdb keeps only in-frame clonotypes and omits some of them. The table has about 34,000 clones, about 85% seen once. This sample comprised PBMCs, obtained around 6 weeks after starting pembrolizumab. The sequence was obtained from an adult with mismatch repair-deficient cancer. The V and J genes are TRBV6-5 and TRBJ2-5; possibly TRBD2 for D (5 bases). The CDR3 reads CASSQTSTQETQYF. The CDR3 coding sequence is TGTGCCAGCAGTCAAACTAGTACTCAAGAGACCCAGTACTTC.